This record looks at one T cell receptor beta chain sequence and its context. In its sample, this clonotype was seen many times. Its target antigen remains unknown. No base-level quality is on record; no much larger clone is a single base apart. In the ophthalmopathy patients, disease was moderately to severely active, with a Clinical Activity Score of 3 or more, a NOSPECS grade of 4 or more, and a duration of less than 3 months. Patients with uncontrolled infections, other autoimmune diseases, pregnancy or lactation were excluded. Clinical symptoms, serum thyroxine and TRAb, thyroid ultrasound, and orbital computed tomography formed the basis for the diagnoses. Ficoll-Paque density gradient centrifugation was used to isolate PBMCs from approximately 10 ml of fresh peripheral blood. Total RNA was extracted with Trizol reagent, and quality was checked on an Agilent 2100 Bioanalyzer. This specimen comes from a study of T cells in Graves' hyperthyroidism and ophthalmopathy (dated by TCRdb to between 2018 and 2021). Background for the entire study: Peripheral blood samples were taken at initial diagnosis, before any treatment was given. Following sampling, methimazole starting at 30 mg daily was given to hyperthyroidism patients, and high-dose intravenous methylprednisolone was given to ophthalmopathy patients. In about six Graves' hyperthyroidism patients, the study also compared T-cell repertoires from thyroid tissue with T-cell repertoires from blood. The approximately 100 discovery patients were divided at random into training and test sets in a 7:3 ratio. To identify distinguishing TCR V-J signatures, a discovery cohort of 100 patients was used, comprising under 45 with Graves' ophthalmopathy and 55 to 65 with stable Graves' hyperthyroidism. Prospective prediction of ophthalmopathy was tested in an independent validation cohort of 18 to 20 hyperthyroidism patients and 17 patients who later progressed to ophthalmopathy. TCR Vbeta CDR3 sequencing of roughly 140 peripheral blood samples (around 45 ophthalmopathy, 75 hyperthyroidism and approximately 17 progressor patients) is reported in the paper. Study-wide conclusions, independent of this receptor: In cross-validation, a model built on a 13 V-J signature told ophthalmopathy apart from stable hyperthyroidism with 85% to 90% sensitivity and roughly 81% specificity, and in testing the same model reached 80%/75%. Most expanded thyroid clonotypes (frequency above 0.001) were also detected in blood, suggesting blood repertoires may reflect thyroid immune responses. During validation, the model predicted progression to ophthalmopathy a median of around 6 months ahead of onset, with approximately 70% sensitivity and about 72% specificity. Sample size was not statistically predetermined, and investigators were not blinded to group allocation.

TCR beta CDR3 regions were amplified from RNA transcripts. The TCR CDR3 was subjected to a first round of RT-PCR using the HTBI primer set and the Qiagen OneStep RT-PCR kit. Libraries were constructed in a second round of multiplex PCR, after which size selection and purification were carried out. Sequencing of the libraries was done on an Illumina HiSeq2000 using paired-end 100 bp reads. On the authors' methods: SOAPnuke was used to process the raw data, throwing out any read that contained adapters or uncalled bases, had a mean Phred below 15, or lacked an exact constant-primer or identifier match. High-quality paired reads were merged using COPE v1.2.5, and each unique nucleotide sequence was defined as a clonotype. MiTCR v1.1 was used to align clonotypes to the IMGT TRBV, TRBD and TRBJ reference segments. Analysis was restricted to V-J combinations with a frequency above 0.0001, which covered about 99% of repertoires. The TCS score was defined as F50 (clonal expansion) divided by E x V (chaos), with BLOSUM62-based TCRdist calculated between CDR3 peptides within each V-J. Welch's t-statistics and random forest reduced around 520 V-J features to around 14, which were used in a naive Bayes classifier (R e1071). TCRdb reworked the public reads: Q25 trimming with fastp, MiXCR clone assembly, productive beta chains retained. When rows share a CDR3 protein, they turn into one entry using the most common DNA and genes. The V and J calls, along with clone size, are taken from TCRdb and not from the paper's own processing. The sample records 450,000 to 600,000 distinct CDR3 sequences, around 20% of which are singletons. The ten largest account for over 45% of the sample.

Including cysteine and phenylalanine, the CDR3 has 12 amino acids. CDR3 DNA is the only sequence kept; it has 36 bases, read in frame from the first base. Deletion took 1 base off V and 8 bases off J, with a span of 3 bases between the germline ends. According to the germline V gene, CDR1 reads SGHTA and CDR2 reads FQGNSA. The receptor was isolated from a man aged 40-50 years with Graves' ophthalmopathy. Sequenced material: blood. The V gene is TRBV7-2 and the J gene is TRBJ1-6; the D gene lacks a confident call. At the DNA level, the sequence is TGTGCCAGCAGCTTAGGGGATTCACCCCTCCACTTT. Its product reads: CASSLGDSPLHF.